Listed below are T cell receptor beta chains from one sample, sequenced in a study of blood T cell repertoires in COVID-19. Assay used: immunoSEQ multiplex PCR; TCRdb lists only in-frame clones, some missing. The sample yields 250,000 to 350,000 clones, around 87% seen once. The sequenced sample consisted of peripheral blood. The receptor source for this set is a woman between 50 and 59 years old with active or convalescent COVID-19. Each CDR3 is given with its conserved first and last residue. D genes are given only for firm matches. Some rows have no size entry. The others give once, few or many, or a class for an expanded clone.

-	TRBJ2-2	TRBD2	TRBV28	CASSSLPGTSGNTGELFF	TGTGCCAGCAGTTCCCTCCCAGGGACTAGCGGGAACACCGGGGAGCTGTTTTTT
-	TRBJ1-2	-	TRBV30	CAWSATGYGGYTF	TGTGCCTGGAGTGCCACAGGGTACGGAGGCTACACCTTC
-	TRBJ1-1	-	TRBV13	CASSLLLRGLTEAFF	TGTGCCAGCAGCTTGTTACTGCGGGGGTTAACTGAAGCTTTCTTT
-	TRBJ1-2	TRBD1	TRBV6-5	CASSPTGPYGYTF	TGTGCCAGCAGCCCGACAGGGCCCTATGGCTACACCTTC
-	TRBJ2-7	TRBD1	TRBV10-3	CAISEKTGRYEQYF	TGTGCCATCAGTGAAAAGACAGGGCGCTACGAGCAGTACTTC
-	TRBJ1-6	TRBD1	TRBV27	CASRPTGGANSPLHF	TGTGCCAGCAGGCCGACAGGGGGGGCTAATTCACCCCTCCACTTT
-	TRBJ2-3	-	TRBV5-1	CASSWTLAASDTQYF	TGCGCCAGCAGCTGGACACTAGCCGCCTCAGATACGCAGTATTTT
few	TRBJ1-6	TRBD1	TRBV18	CASSPGTGENSPLHF	TGTGCCAGCTCACCGGGGACAGGGGAAAATTCACCCCTCCACTTT
-	TRBJ2-7	TRBD1	TRBV4-1	CASSQSGTGGSYEQYF	TGCGCCAGCAGCCAGTCCGGGACAGGGGGCTCCTACGAGCAGTACTTC
-	TRBJ2-1	-	TRBV7-9	CASSSQAHEQFF	TGTGCCAGCAGTTCCCAGGCACATGAGCAGTTCTTC
once	TRBJ2-7	TRBD1	TRBV28	CASSFLGQTYEQYF	TGTGCCAGCAGTTTCTTGGGACAGACCTACGAGCAGTACTTC
-	TRBJ2-3	-	TRBV6-2/TRBV6-3	CASSSTLPDTQYF	TGTGCCAGCAGTTCTACCCTTCCAGATACGCAGTATTTT
-	TRBJ2-6	-	TRBV27	CASRHSLGANVLTF	TGTGCCAGCAGGCATAGTCTGGGGGCCAACGTCCTGACTTTC
-	TRBJ1-2	TRBD1	TRBV7-9	CASSFVGQGGGYTF	TGTGCCAGCAGCTTTGTGGGACAGGGTGGAGGCTACACCTTC
-	TRBJ2-7	-	TRBV4-3	CASSQGLAPSYEQYF	TGCGCCAGCAGCCAAGGTCTAGCGCCATCCTACGAGCAGTACTTC
-	TRBJ2-3	TRBD2	TRBV18	CASSPTSGVDTQYF	TGTGCCAGCTCTCCGACTAGCGGGGTTGATACGCAGTATTTT
once	TRBJ1-4	TRBD1	TRBV28	CASSLMGQGYEKLFF	TGTGCCAGCAGTTTGATGGGACAGGGATATGAAAAACTGTTTTTT
once	TRBJ2-1	TRBD1	TRBV7-8	CASSWWGTAMNTNHEQFF	TGTGCCAGCAGCTGGTGGGGGACAGCCATGAACACTAACCATGAGCAGTTCTTC
-	TRBJ2-1	TRBD2	TRBV7-9	CASSSWGTRVIDEQFF	TGTGCCAGCAGTTCCTGGGGGACTAGGGTTATTGATGAGCAGTTCTTC
-	TRBJ2-1	-	TRBV5-1	CASSLGVTSGYNEQFF	TGCGCCAGCAGCTTGGGGGTAACCTCGGGGTACAATGAGCAGTTCTTC
-	TRBJ2-6	-	TRBV4-3	CASSQDSRGSSGANVLTF	TGCGCCAGCAGCCAAGATTCGAGAGGGTCGAGTGGGGCCAACGTCCTGACTTTC
-	TRBJ2-5	-	TRBV29-1	CSVRPKETQYF	TGCAGCGTGCGTCCCAAAGAGACCCAGTACTTC
-	TRBJ2-7	-	TRBV5-6	CASSRLSDPTYEQYF	TGTGCCAGCAGCCGACTCTCTGACCCGACCTACGAGCAGTACTTC
-	TRBJ2-3	TRBD2	TRBV14	CASSPLAGGLGGDTQYF	TGTGCCAGCAGCCCGCTAGCGGGAGGATTAGGTGGAGATACGCAGTATTTT
-	TRBJ1-6	-	TRBV6-4	CASSDSGGNSPLHF	TGTGCCAGCAGTGACTCGGGGGGGAATTCACCCCTCCACTTT
few	TRBJ1-1	-	TRBV18	CASSPPAGQNTEAFF	TGTGCCAGCTCACCACCGGCGGGGCAGAACACTGAAGCTTTCTTT
-	TRBJ1-2	TRBD1	TRBV5-6	CASSRQGSYGYTF	TGTGCCAGCAGCCGACAGGGTAGCTATGGCTACACCTTC
-	TRBJ2-3	TRBD2	TRBV5-4	CVGSLGLVTDTQYF	TGTGTCGGCAGCTTGGGACTAGTCACAGATACGCAGTATTTT
-	TRBJ2-1	-	TRBV5-5	CASSSNPSGGVGPYNEQFF	TGTGCCAGCAGCTCGAACCCGAGTGGAGGGGTAGGTCCCTACAATGAGCAGTTCTTC
few	TRBJ1-4	-	TRBV6-5	CASSYQGTGEKLFF	TGTGCCAGCAGTTACCAGGGGACGGGGGAAAAACTGTTTTTT
-	TRBJ2-1	TRBD2	TRBV27	CASSLNVAGGPGEQFF	TGTGCCAGCAGTTTAAATGTAGCGGGGGGGCCAGGTGAGCAGTTCTTC
-	TRBJ1-1	TRBD1	TRBV30	CAWFRDRGLRDTEAFF	TGTGCCTGGTTCCGGGACAGGGGTCTTAGGGACACTGAAGCTTTCTTT
once	TRBJ2-7	TRBD1	TRBV6-5	CASSRDRSSYEQYF	TGTGCCAGCAGCCGGGACAGGAGCTCCTACGAGCAGTACTTC
-	TRBJ2-3	-	TRBV27	CASSLSRYTDTQYF	TGTGCCAGCAGTTTATCCAGATACACAGATACGCAGTATTTT